This entry lists 6 T cell receptor beta chains sequenced from one sample in a study of T cells in Graves' hyperthyroidism and ophthalmopathy. RNA transcripts yielded amplified TCR beta CDR3 regions. Using the HTBI primer set, a first-round RT-PCR was run on the TCR CDR3. Each CDR3 protein gets one entry after TCRdb re-called the multiplex PCR reads with MiXCR. Among 300,000 to 450,000 distinct CDR3 sequences, 14% were seen once, and the ten largest hold about 20%. The source material was blood. The receptors shown here come from a woman aged 25 to 39 with Graves' ophthalmopathy.

This clonotype was detected many times. V and J are TRBV6-5 and TRBJ2-3; the D call may be TRBD1 or TRBD2 (6 bases each). Per germline, CDR1 MNHEY and CDR2 SVGAGI. The length of the CDR3 is 18 residues. Trimming pared 0 bases from V and 6 bases from J, leaving 22 bases between. This CDR3 is CASSYSKQGGIFGDTQYF. For the CDR3, the DNA is TGTGCCAGCAGTTACTCGAAACAGGGAGGAATTTTCGGCGATACGCAGTATTTT.

In this sample, this clonotype turned up many times. J is TRBJ1-6 and V is TRBV20-1; D is uncertain. The V gene's germline CDR1 is DFQATT and CDR2 SNEGSKA (reference sequence). The length of the CDR3 is 13 residues. V lost 2 bases and J 8 bases, leaving 10 bases between the germline ends. The CDR3 DNA reads as TGCAGTGCTAGAAATAGATTGGATTCACCCCTCCACTTT. It codes for CSARNRLDSPLHF.

This clonotype was counted at least ten times. The rearrangement links TRBV2 to TRBJ1-1; perhaps TRBD1 as D (5 bases). V lost 7 bases and J 0 bases, leaving 12 bases between the germline ends. Germline V gene data show CDR1 as SNHLY and CDR2 as FYNNEI. CDR3 length equals 14 residues. The chain's CDR3 is CASMKETVNTEAFF. CDR3 coding DNA: TGTGCCAGCATGAAGGAGACAGTGAACACTGAAGCTTTCTTT.

This clonotype was recorded many times. The rearrangement uses TRBV6-2 or TRBV6-3 and TRBJ2-7, with D possibly called TRBD1 or TRBD2 (5 bases each). Germline lookup yields CDR1 MNHEY and CDR2 SVGEGT. This CDR3 is built from 15 residues. With 6 bases removed from V and 0 bases from J, the gap between germline ends came to 15 bases. CDR3 sequence (DNA): TGTGCCAGCAGAGAGCTGGGACCGAGCTCCTACGAGCAGTACTTC. Translating it yields CASRELGPSSYEQYF.

This clonotype was detected only a few times. A much larger clone differs from this one at a single base, so this may be a read error. The chain employs TRBV30 and TRBJ1-1, with D possibly TRBD1 on 5 matching bases. This CDR3 is built from 16 residues. CDR1 is GTSNPN, CDR2 SVGIG, per germline (reference sequence). Trimming removed 1 base at V and 4 bases at J, with 19 bases between. In DNA form, the CDR3 reads TGTGCCTGGAGTGAGGCGGGGGTGGACCGAGGCACTGAAGCTTTCTTT. It specifies CAWSEAGVDRGTEAFF.

This clonotype came up many times. This chain uses TRBV2 with TRBJ1-4; 8 bases are a match to TRBD1. After removal of 6 bases from V and 7 bases from J, the junction contained 1 base not matched to a gene. Germline CDR1 is SNHLY and CDR2 is FYNNEI. The CDR3 extends over 12 amino acids. The chain's CDR3 is CASSDRGEKLFF. CDR3 in DNA: TGTGCCAGCAGCGACAGGGGTGAAAAACTGTTTTTT. Full variable domain (outside the CDR3, taken from reference TRBV2 and TRBJ1-4): EPEVTQTPSHQVTQMGQEVILRCVPISNHLYFYWYRQILGQKVEFLVSFYNNEISEKSEIFDDQFSVERPDGSNFTLKIRSTKLEDSAMYFCASSDRGEKLFFGSGTQLSVL.